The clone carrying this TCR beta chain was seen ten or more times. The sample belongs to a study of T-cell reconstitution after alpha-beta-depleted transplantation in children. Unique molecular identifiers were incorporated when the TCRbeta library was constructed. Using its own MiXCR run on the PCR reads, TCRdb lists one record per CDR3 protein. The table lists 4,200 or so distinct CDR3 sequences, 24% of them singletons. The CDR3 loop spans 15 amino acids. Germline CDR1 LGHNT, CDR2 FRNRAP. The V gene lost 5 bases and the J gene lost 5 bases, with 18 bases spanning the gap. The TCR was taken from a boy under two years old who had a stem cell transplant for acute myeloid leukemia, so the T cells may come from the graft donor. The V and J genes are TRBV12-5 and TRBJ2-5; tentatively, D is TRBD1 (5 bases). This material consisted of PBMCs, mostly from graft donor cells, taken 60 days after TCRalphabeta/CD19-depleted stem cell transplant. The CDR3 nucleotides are TGTGCTAGTGGTCCGGGCAGGGAAAACCCTGAGACCCAGTACTTC. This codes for CASGPGRENPETQYF.